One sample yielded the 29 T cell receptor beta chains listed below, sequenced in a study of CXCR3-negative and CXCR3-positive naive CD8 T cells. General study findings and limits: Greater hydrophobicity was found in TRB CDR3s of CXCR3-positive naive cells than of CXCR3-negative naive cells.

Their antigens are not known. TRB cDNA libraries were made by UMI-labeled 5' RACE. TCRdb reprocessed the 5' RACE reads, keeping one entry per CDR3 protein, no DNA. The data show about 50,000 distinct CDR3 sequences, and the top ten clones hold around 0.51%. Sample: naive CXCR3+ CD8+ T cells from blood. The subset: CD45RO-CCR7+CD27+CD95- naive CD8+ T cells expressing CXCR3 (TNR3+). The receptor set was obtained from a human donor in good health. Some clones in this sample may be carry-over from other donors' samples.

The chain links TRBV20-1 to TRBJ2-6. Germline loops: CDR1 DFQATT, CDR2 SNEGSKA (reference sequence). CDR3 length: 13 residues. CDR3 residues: CSARGSGANVLTF.

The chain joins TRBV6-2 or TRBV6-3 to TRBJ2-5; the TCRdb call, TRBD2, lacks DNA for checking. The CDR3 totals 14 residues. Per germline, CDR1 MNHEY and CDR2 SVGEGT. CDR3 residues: CASSSLGGVETQYF.

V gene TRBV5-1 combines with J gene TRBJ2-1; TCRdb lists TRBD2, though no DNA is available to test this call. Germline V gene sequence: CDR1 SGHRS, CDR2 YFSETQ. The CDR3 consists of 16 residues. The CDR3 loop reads CASSYSGGPSYNEQFF.

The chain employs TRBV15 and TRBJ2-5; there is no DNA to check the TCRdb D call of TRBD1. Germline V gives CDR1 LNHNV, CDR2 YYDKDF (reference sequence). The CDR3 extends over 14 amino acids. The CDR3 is CATSSGTEKETQYF.

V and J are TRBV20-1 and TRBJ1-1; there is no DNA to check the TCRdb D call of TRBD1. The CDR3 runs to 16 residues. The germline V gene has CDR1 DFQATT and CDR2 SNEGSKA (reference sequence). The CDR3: CSARVLTGQGYTEAFF.

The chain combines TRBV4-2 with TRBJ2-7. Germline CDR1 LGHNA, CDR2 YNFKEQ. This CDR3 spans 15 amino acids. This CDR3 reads CASSQTQTASYEQYF.

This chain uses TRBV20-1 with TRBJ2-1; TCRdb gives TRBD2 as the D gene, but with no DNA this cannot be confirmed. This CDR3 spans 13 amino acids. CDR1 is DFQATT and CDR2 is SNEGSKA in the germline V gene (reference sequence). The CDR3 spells CSARRLAGNEQFF.

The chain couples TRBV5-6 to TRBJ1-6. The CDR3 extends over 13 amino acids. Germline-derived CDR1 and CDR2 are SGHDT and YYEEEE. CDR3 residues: CASSLGTNSPLHF.

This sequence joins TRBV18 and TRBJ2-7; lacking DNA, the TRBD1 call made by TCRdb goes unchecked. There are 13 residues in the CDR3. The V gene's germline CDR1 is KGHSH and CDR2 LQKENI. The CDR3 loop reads CASSPWAEIGQYF.

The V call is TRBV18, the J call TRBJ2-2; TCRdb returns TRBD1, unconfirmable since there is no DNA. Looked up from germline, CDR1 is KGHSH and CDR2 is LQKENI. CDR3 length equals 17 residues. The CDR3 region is CASSPSFSRGYAGELFF. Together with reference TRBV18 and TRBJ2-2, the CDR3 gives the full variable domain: NAGVMQNPRHLVRRRGQEARLRCSPMKGHSHVYWYRQLPEEGLKFMVYLQKENIIDESGMPKERFSAEFPKEGPSILRIQQVVRGDSAAYFCASSPSFSRGYAGELFFGEGSRLTVL.

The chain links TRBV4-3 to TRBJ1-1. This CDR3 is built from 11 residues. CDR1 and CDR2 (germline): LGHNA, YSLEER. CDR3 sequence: CASSQDRRAFF.

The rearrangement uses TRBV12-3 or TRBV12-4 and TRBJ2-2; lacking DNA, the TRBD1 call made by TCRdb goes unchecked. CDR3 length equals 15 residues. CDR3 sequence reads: CASSLVGAGTGELFF.

CDR3 residues: CASSTRNNEQFF. V gene TRBV9 combines with J gene TRBJ2-1; no DNA is available, so the TRBD1 call from TCRdb remains unchecked. The germline V gene encodes CDR1 SGDLS and CDR2 YYNGEE. The CDR3 contains 12 residues.

CDR3: CASLGPAGNTEAFF. The chain has TRBV5-1 and TRBJ1-1; TCRdb gives TRBD1 as the D gene, but with no DNA this cannot be confirmed. The CDR3 sequence is 14 residues long. From germline, CDR1 is SGHRS and CDR2 YFSETQ.

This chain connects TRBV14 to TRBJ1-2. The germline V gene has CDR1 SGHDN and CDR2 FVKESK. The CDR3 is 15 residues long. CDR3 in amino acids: CASSPTKDSYYGYTF.

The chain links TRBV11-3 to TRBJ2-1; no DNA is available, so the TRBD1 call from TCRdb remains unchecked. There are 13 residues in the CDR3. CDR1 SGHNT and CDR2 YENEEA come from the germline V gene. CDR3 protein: CASSSPSHNEQFF.

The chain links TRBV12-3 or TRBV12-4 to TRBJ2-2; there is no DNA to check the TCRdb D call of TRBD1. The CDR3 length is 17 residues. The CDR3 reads CASSFPGGYANTGELFF.

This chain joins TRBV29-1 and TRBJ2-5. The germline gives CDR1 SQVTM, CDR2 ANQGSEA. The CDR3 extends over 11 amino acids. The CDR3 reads CSVYWSETQYF.

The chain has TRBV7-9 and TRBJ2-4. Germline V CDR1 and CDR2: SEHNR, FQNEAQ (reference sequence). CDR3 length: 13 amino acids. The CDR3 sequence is CASSQASYDIQYF.

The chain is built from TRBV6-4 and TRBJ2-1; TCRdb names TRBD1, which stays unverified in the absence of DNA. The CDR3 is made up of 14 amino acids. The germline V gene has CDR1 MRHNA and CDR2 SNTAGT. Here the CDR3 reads CASSETGWGNEQFF.

CDR3 protein: CASSPEGTGRNTEAFF. The genes are TRBV7-2 and TRBJ1-1; the D gene TCRdb calls, TRBD1, cannot be checked with no DNA. From germline, CDR1 is SGHTA and CDR2 FQGNSA. The CDR3 contains 16 residues.

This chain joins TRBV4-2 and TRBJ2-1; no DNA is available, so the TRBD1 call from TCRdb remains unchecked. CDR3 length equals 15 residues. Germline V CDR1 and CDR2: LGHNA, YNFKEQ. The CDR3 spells CASSPPRTGVDEQFF.

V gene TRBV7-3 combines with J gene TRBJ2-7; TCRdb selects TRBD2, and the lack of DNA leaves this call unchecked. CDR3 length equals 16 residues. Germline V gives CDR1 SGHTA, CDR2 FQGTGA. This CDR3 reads CASSAQGAGGPKEQYF.

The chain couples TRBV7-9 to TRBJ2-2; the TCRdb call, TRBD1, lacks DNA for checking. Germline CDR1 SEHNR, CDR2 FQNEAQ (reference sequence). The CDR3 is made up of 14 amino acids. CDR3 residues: CASVAGSNTGELFF.

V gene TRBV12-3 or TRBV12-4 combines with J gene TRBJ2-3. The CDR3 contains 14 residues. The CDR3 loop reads CASSTQTSTDTQYF.

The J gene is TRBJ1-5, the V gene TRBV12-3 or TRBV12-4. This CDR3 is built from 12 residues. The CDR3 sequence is CASSLGVKPQHF.

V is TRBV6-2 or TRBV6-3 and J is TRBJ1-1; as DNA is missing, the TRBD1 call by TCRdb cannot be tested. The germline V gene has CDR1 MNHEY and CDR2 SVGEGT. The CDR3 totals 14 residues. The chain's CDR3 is CASSDLTGHTEAFF.

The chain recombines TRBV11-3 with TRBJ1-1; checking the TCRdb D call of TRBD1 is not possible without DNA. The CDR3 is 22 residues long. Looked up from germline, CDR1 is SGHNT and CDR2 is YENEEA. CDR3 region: CASSLESLMRGKGGLMNTEAFF. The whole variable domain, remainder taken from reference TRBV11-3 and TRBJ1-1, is EAGVVQSPRYKIIEKKQPVAFWCNPISGHNTLYWYLQNLGQGPELLIRYENEEAVDDSQLPKDRFSAERLKGVDSTLKIQPAELGDSAVYLCASSLESLMRGKGGLMNTEAFFGQGTRLTVV.

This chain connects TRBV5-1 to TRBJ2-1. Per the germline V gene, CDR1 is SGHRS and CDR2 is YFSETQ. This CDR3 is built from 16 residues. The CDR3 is CASSSLGSGRPNEQFF.